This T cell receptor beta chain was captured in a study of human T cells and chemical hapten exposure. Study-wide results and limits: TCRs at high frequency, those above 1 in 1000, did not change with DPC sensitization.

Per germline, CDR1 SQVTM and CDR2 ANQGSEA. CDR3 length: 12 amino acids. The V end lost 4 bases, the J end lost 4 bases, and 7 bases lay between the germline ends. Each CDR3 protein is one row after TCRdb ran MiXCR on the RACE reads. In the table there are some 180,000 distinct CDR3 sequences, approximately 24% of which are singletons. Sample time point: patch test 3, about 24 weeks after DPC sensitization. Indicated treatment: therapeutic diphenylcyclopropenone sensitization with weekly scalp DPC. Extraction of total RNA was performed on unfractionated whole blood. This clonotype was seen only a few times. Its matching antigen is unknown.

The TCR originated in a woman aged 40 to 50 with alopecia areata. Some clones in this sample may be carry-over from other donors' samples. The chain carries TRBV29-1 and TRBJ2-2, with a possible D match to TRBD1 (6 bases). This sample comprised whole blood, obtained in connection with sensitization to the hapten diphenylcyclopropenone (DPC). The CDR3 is CSVGDITGELFF. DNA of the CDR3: TGCAGCGTTGGGGACATCACCGGGGAGCTGTTTTTT.